These 26 T cell receptor beta chains were all obtained from the same sample, sequenced in a study of PD-L1 blockade in urothelial cancer. Indicated time point: pretreatment peripheral blood. Repertoires were generated with immunoSEQ multiplex PCR, while TCRdb's copy carries only in-frame clones and drops some. The table records some 71,000 clones, around four fifths of them present only once. The source material was PBMCs, sampled around atezolizumab (anti-PD-L1) treatment. All receptors derive from a man in his forties with urothelial cancer.

The rearrangement joins TRBV6-5 to TRBJ2-7, with 7 positions matching TRBD1. V lost 5 bases, J lost 3 bases, and 10 bases stayed unmatched. Looked up from germline, CDR1 is MNHEY and CDR2 is SVGAGI. The CDR3 is made up of 15 amino acids. The CDR3 DNA is TGTGCCAGCAGTAACCTACAGGGGCAGCACTACGAGCAGTACTTC. Amino acid sequence: CASSNLQGQHYEQYF.

The chain employs TRBV7-9 and TRBJ2-3; 8 bases are shared with TRBD1. V dropped 6 bases and J dropped 3; count of bases not matched to a gene: 8. There are 15 residues in the CDR3. The germline V gene has CDR1 SEHNR and CDR2 FQNEAQ (reference sequence). The CDR3 DNA follows: TGTGCCAGCAGGGGCCGGACAGGGTCAACAGATACGCAGTATTTT. Its translation: CASRGRTGSTDTQYF.

The genes are TRBV14 and TRBJ1-1; maybe TRBD1 (5 bases). From germline, CDR1 is SGHDN and CDR2 FVKESK. This CDR3 comprises 13 residues. V lost 4 bases, J lost 5 bases, and 11 bases lay in between. CDR3 loop: CASSLSRGTEAFF. The CDR3, as DNA: TGTGCCAGCAGCCTAAGCCGGGGGACTGAAGCTTTCTTT.

This CDR3 reads CATSRDGGRGEAFF. In nucleotides, the CDR3 is TGTGCCACCAGCAGAGACGGGGGTCGAGGTGAAGCTTTCTTT. The chain uses TRBV15 and TRBJ1-1; perhaps TRBD1 as D (5 bases). The germline V gene encodes CDR1 LNHNV and CDR2 YYDKDF (reference sequence). V lost 0 bases and J lost 7, with 12 bases in between. The CDR3 contains 14 residues.

This sequence joins TRBV5-1 and TRBJ2-5; 9 nucleotides agree with TRBD1. Germline CDR1 is SGHRS and CDR2 is YFSETQ. V gave up 1 base and J gave up 5 bases; unmatched junction bases: 3. This CDR3 region has 14 residues. The DNA of the CDR3 is TGCGCCAGCAGCTTGACAGGGGGCGCTGAGACCCAGTACTTC. Protein product: CASSLTGGAETQYF. The full variable domain, in which reference TRBV5-1 and TRBJ2-5 provide the parts outside the CDR3, is KAGVTQTPRYLIKTRGQQVTLSCSPISGHRSVSWYQQTPGQGLQFLFEYFSETQRNKGNFPGRFSGRQFSNSRSEMNVSTLELGDSALYLCASSLTGGAETQYFGPGTRLLVL.

J is TRBJ2-1 and V is TRBV5-1; tentative D call: TRBD2 (6 bases). Per the germline V gene, CDR1 is SGHRS and CDR2 is YFSETQ. The CDR3 runs to 16 residues. Between the trimmed V and J ends, which lost 0 bases and 2 bases, there was a span of 12 bases. The CDR3 DNA reads as TGCGCCAGCAGCTTGGTACGGGGGAGTCCCTACAATGAGCAGTTCTTC. Encoded protein: CASSLVRGSPYNEQFF.

The rearrangement uses TRBV5-1 and TRBJ1-1, with D perhaps TRBD1 (6 bases). The CDR3 runs to 15 residues. Germline-derived CDR1 and CDR2 are SGHRS and YFSETQ. The V end was cut by 1 base, the J end by 1 base, with 11 bases between. CDR3 sequence (DNA): TGCGCCAGCAGCTTGCAGGGGAGTGGGAACACTGAAGCTTTCTTT. Translating gives CASSLQGSGNTEAFF.

This clone is a singleton in its sample. The chain uses TRBV5-1 and TRBJ1-2, with TRBD1 matching 10 bases. The CDR3 contains 16 residues. J gave up 6 bases and V 0 bases, and 8 bases lay outside the gene matches. Germline lookup yields CDR1 SGHRS and CDR2 YFSETQ. The CDR3 sequence is CASSLGASTGGHGYTF. In DNA form, the CDR3 reads TGCGCCAGCAGCTTGGGTGCTTCGACAGGGGGCCATGGCTACACCTTC.

V usage is TRBV2 and J usage is TRBJ1-2, with D unclear. V lost 4 bases and J lost 4, with 10 bases in between. The germline gives CDR1 SNHLY, CDR2 FYNNEI. This CDR3 is built from 13 residues. The CDR3 DNA reads as TGTGCCAGCAGTGTGGAGGCCCTCTATGGCTACACCTTC. Its protein is CASSVEALYGYTF.

The J gene is TRBJ2-2, the V gene TRBV5-1; the match to TRBD2 covers 8 bases. V was pared by 2 bases and J by 2 bases, with 5 bases of the junction left unmatched. The CDR3 is 16 amino acids. Germline assignment: CDR1 SGHRS and CDR2 YFSETQ. The CDR3 DNA reads TGCGCCAGCAGCTTTCCACTAGCGGACAACACCGGGGAGCTGTTTTTT. Protein sequence: CASSFPLADNTGELFF.

J is TRBJ2-7 and V is TRBV7-6, with TRBD2 matching over 11 bases. The trim removed 2 bases at V and 7 bases at J, leaving 7 bases unmatched. Germline V gives CDR1 SGHVS, CDR2 FNYEAQ. The CDR3 spans 15 residues. CDR3 sequence (DNA): TGTGCCAGCAGCTTATCCACTAGCGGGAGCGGAGAGCAGTACTTC. It translates to CASSLSTSGSGEQYF.

The rearrangement links TRBV6-6 to TRBJ1-5; D not certain. The V end lost 3 bases, the J end lost 4 bases, and 4 bases lay between the germline ends. The CDR3 covers 12 residues. From germline, CDR1 is MNHNY and CDR2 SVGAGI (reference sequence). The CDR3 loop is CASSYLNQPQHF. The CDR3 DNA sequence: TGTGCCAGCAGTTATCTAAATCAGCCCCAGCATTTT.

This clone was counted only a few times. The chain uses TRBV20-1 and TRBJ1-2; the D gene is possibly TRBD1 (5 bases). V gave up 7 bases and J gave up 4 bases, with 10 bases separating them. The CDR3 extends over 11 amino acids. Germline V lookup: CDR1 DFQATT, CDR2 SNEGSKA (reference sequence). DNA of the CDR3: TGCAGTGGTGGACACATCTATGGCTACACCTTC. Amino acid sequence: CSGGHIYGYTF.

This clone is a singleton in its sample. This chain joins TRBV5-6 and TRBJ2-3; TRBD1 matches 7 bases. The J segment lost 4 bases and the V segment lost 4 bases, leaving 6 bases of the junction unmatched. This CDR3 has 14 residues. The germline gives CDR1 SGHDT, CDR2 YYEEEE. The CDR3 is CASSRQGFADTQYF. The CDR3 nucleotides are TGTGCCAGCAGCCGACAGGGCTTTGCAGATACGCAGTATTTT.

Remarks on this clone: The same CDR3 is also encoded by other DNA sequences in this sample. The chain uses TRBV7-8 and TRBJ2-1, with 9 bases that match TRBD2. Germline trimming cut 5 bases from V and 0 bases from J; bases unmatched to any gene: 2. Germline V gene sequence: CDR1 SGHVS, CDR2 FQNEAQ. The CDR3 extends over 15 amino acids. The CDR3 spells CASSLSGSSYNEQFF. The CDR3 DNA reads as TGTGCCAGCAGCCTTAGCGGGAGCTCCTACAATGAGCAGTTCTTC.

This sequence joins TRBV28 and TRBJ2-7; TRBD2 matches 8 bases. V trimming: 10 bases; J trimming: 9 bases; junction bases outside the gene matches: 14. Germline CDR1 is MDHEN and CDR2 is SYDVKM. CDR3 length equals 13 residues. The CDR3 region is CATSPGGGPAQYF. CDR3 nucleotides: TGTGCCACCAGCCCGGGCGGGGGGCCGGCGCAGTACTTC.

The chain has TRBV5-1 and TRBJ2-2; 8 positions agree with TRBD2. CDR3 length: 16 residues. The germline gives CDR1 SGHRS, CDR2 YFSETQ. V was clipped by 1 base and J by 1 base; unmatched bases: 3. CDR3 bases: TGCGCCAGCAGCTTGCAACTAGCGGTGAACACCGGGGAGCTGTTTTTT. Protein sequence: CASSLQLAVNTGELFF.

J is TRBJ1-4 and V is TRBV4-2; D gene unclear. This CDR3 comprises 16 residues. The germline gives CDR1 LGHNA, CDR2 YNFKEQ. Trimming cost V 0 bases and J 5 bases, with 13 bases left between them. The CDR3: CASSQELGTGNEKLFF. For the CDR3, the DNA is TGTGCCAGCAGCCAAGAATTGGGAACGGGAAATGAAAAACTGTTTTTT.

CDR3 DNA sequence: TGTGCCAGCAGTGAACTAGTAGGGGGTGAAGCTTTCTTT. It translates to CASSELVGGEAFF. The chain has TRBV6-1 and TRBJ1-1, with D possibly TRBD1 on 6 matching bases. Per germline, CDR1 MNHNS and CDR2 SASEGT. V was shortened by 2 bases and J by 7 bases, with 11 bases between the two germline ends. CDR3 length: 13 residues.

V and J are TRBV5-1 and TRBJ2-3; D is unclear. The germline V gene has CDR1 SGHRS and CDR2 YFSETQ. The CDR3 has 16 amino acids. The ends were cut back, 3 bases at V and 2 bases at J, with 16 bases in the middle. The CDR3 reads CASSSTKEQLTDTQYF. DNA for the CDR3: TGCGCCAGCAGCTCCACCAAGGAACAGCTCACAGATACGCAGTATTTT.

V and J are TRBV28 and TRBJ1-5; D not resolved. The germline gives CDR1 MDHEN, CDR2 SYDVKM. CDR3 length: 16 residues. V was cut by 6 bases and J by 0 bases, with 15 bases left in between. The CDR3 loop reads CASRLPGPFSNQPQHF. For the CDR3, the DNA is TGTGCCAGCAGATTACCGGGTCCTTTTAGCAATCAGCCCCAGCATTTT.

The J gene is TRBJ2-7, the V gene TRBV18; a weak D match, TRBD2 (6 bases). The CDR3 has 15 residues. V was shortened by 2 bases and J by 5 bases, with 16 bases between the two germline ends. Germline V gives CDR1 KGHSH, CDR2 LQKENI. DNA for the CDR3: TGTGCCAGCTCACCATTGACGGGAGCCATGAACGAGCAGTACTTC. Its protein product is CASSPLTGAMNEQYF.

This chain joins TRBV13 and TRBJ2-5; a possible D gene is TRBD1 (5 bases). V lost 7 bases to trimming and J lost 4 bases, with 22 bases between them. Per germline, CDR1 PRHDT and CDR2 FYEKMQ (reference sequence). The CDR3 has 16 amino acids. The CDR3 region has the DNA TGTGCCAGCACCATGAACGCCGGGCAGGGCCGAGAGACCCAGTACTTC. Its protein is CASTMNAGQGRETQYF. Variable domain in full (rest from reference TRBV13 and TRBJ2-5): AAGVIQSPRHLIKEKRETATLKCYPIPRHDTVYWYQQGPGQDPQFLISFYEKMQSDKGSIPDRFSAQQFSDYHSELNMSSLELGDSALYFCASTMNAGQGRETQYFGPGTRLLVL.

This chain connects TRBV28 to TRBJ1-2; 9 nucleotides agree with TRBD1. The CDR3 extends over 15 amino acids. With V trimmed by 3 bases and J by 8 bases, 10 bases remained unmatched. Germline V gives CDR1 MDHEN, CDR2 SYDVKM. CDR3 in DNA: TGTGCCAGCAGTTTTGGGACAGGGCGAGCAATCGGCTACACCTTC. Its protein is CASSFGTGRAIGYTF.

This clone was observed once. CDR3 sequence reads: CSVDRTGLYNEQFF. In DNA, the CDR3 is TGCAGCGTTGATAGGACAGGCCTGTACAATGAGCAGTTCTTC. V gene TRBV29-1 combines with J gene TRBJ2-1; 7 bases agree with TRBD1. With 3 bases clipped from V and 4 bases from J, the junction kept 6 bases outside the gene matches. The CDR3 extends over 14 amino acids. CDR1 SQVTM and CDR2 ANQGSEA come from the germline V gene.

The chain uses TRBV28 and TRBJ2-2; maybe TRBD1 (5 bases). The V end was cut by 7 bases, the J end by 7 bases, with 13 bases between. The CDR3 is made up of 13 amino acids. Germline lookup yields CDR1 MDHEN and CDR2 SYDVKM. CDR3 sequence: CASMMQGSGELFF. In nucleotides, the CDR3 is TGTGCCAGCATGATGCAGGGAAGCGGGGAGCTGTTTTTT. Full variable domain (missing parts from reference TRBV28 and TRBJ2-2): DVKVTQSSRYLVKRTGEKVFLECVQDMDHENMFWYRQDPGLGLRLIYFSYDVKMKEKGDIPEGYSVSREKKERFSLILESASTNQTSMYLCASMMQGSGELFFGEGSRLTVL.